This entry describes one T cell receptor (beta chain). The CDR3 contains 12 residues. Germline loops: CDR1 MNHEY, CDR2 SVGEGT. The germline V and J ends were trimmed by 5 bases and 4 bases, with 8 bases remaining between them. The data are from a study of blood T cell repertoires in COVID-19. The data were produced by immunoSEQ multiplex PCR, yet TCRdb's version contains in-frame clones alone and is incomplete. The table records approximately 230,000 clones, 85% to 90% of them present only once. In assigning cohorts, the study relied on participant-reported clinical history. Either two negative PCRs, clearance, or symptom resolution qualified Cohort 3 donors as recovered.

This receptor was taken from a man aged 35 to 55 who had recovered from COVID-19. This chain links TRBV6-2 or TRBV6-3 with TRBJ1-1, with a weak D call TRBD1 (5 bases). The source material was PBMCs or T cells enriched from blood (not recorded which). As DNA, the CDR3 is TGTGCCAGCAGTGTGGGGGGCACTGAAGCTTTCTTT. This translates into CASSVGGTEAFF.